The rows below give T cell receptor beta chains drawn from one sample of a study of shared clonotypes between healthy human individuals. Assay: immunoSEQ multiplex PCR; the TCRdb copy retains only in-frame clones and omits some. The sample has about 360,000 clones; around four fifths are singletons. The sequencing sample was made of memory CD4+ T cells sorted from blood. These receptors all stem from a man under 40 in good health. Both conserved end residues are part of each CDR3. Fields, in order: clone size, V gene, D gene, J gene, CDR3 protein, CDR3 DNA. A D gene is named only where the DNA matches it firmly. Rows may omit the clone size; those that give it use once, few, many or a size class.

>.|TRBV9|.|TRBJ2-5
CASSVGGRETQYF
TGTGCCAGCAGCGTAGGAGGGAGAGAGACCCAGTACTTC
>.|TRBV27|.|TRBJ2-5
CASSRRASRQTQYF
TGTGCCAGCAGTCGACGGGCCTCGAGACAGACCCAGTACTTC
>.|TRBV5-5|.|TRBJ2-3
CASSLATGILSTDTQYF
TGTGCCAGCAGCTTGGCCACGGGAATCCTAAGCACAGATACGCAGTATTTT
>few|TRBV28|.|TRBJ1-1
CASAGQMNTEAFF
TGTGCCAGTGCCGGACAGATGAACACTGAAGCTTTCTTT
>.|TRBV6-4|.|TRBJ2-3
CASSDSSLSTDTQYF
TGTGCCAGCAGTGACTCCTCCTTGTCCACAGATACGCAGTATTTT
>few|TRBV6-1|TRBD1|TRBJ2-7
CASSEDPGQGYYEQYF
TGTGCCAGCAGTGAGGATCCGGGACAGGGATACTACGAGCAGTACTTC
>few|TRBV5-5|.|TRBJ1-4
CASSLVWGRHEKLFF
TGTGCCAGCAGCTTGGTCTGGGGGCGCCATGAAAAACTGTTTTTT
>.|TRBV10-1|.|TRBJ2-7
CASSDVRGSQYYEQYF
TGCGCCAGCAGTGATGTGCGAGGCAGCCAATACTACGAGCAGTACTTC
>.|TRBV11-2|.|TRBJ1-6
CASSVKQKNSPLHF
TGTGCCAGCAGCGTCAAACAGAAAAATTCACCCCTCCACTTT
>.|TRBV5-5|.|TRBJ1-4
CASSPGAAPRNEKLFF
TGTGCCAGCAGCCCAGGGGCGGCGCCGCGTAATGAAAAACTGTTTTTT